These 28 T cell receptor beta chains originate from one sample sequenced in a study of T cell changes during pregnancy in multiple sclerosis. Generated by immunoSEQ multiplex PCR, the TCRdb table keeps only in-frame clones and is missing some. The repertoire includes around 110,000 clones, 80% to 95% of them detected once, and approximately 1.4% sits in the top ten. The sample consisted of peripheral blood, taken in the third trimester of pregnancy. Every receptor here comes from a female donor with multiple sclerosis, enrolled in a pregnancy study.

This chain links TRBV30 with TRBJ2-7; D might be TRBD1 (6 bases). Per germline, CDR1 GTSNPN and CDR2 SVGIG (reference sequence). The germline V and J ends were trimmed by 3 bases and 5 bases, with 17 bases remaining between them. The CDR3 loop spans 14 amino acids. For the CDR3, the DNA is TGTGCCTGGAGCGCCGGGACAAGTCGGAACGAGCAGTACTTC. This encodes CAWSAGTSRNEQYF.

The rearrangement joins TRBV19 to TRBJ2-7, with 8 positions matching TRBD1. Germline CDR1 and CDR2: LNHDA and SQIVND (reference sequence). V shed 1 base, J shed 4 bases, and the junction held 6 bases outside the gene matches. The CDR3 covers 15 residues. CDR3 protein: CASSIGRTGIYEQYF. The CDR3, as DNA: TGTGCCAGTAGTATAGGAAGGACAGGGATATACGAGCAGTACTTC.

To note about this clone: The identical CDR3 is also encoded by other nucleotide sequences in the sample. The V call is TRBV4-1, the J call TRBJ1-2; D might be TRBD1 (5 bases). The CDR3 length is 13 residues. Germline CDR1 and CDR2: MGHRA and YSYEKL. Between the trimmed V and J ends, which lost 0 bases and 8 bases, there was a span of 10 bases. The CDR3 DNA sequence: TGCGCCAGCAGCCAAGATCAGGGAAGGGGCTACACCTTC. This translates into CASSQDQGRGYTF.

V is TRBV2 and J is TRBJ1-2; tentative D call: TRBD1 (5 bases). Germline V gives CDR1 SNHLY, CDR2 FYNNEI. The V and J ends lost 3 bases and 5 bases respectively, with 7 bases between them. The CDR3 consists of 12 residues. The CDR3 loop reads CASSDSGYGYTF. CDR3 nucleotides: TGTGCCAGCAGTGATTCAGGGTATGGCTACACCTTC.

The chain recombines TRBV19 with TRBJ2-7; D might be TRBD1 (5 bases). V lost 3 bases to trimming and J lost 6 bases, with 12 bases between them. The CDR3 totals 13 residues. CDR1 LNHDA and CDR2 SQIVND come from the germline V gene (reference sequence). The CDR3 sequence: CASSIVWGSEQYF. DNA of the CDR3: TGTGCCAGTAGTATTGTATGGGGCAGCGAGCAGTACTTC.

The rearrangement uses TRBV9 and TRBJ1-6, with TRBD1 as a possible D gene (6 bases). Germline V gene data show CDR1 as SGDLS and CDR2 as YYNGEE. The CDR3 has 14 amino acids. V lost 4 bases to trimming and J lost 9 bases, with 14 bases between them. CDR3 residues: CASSNTGGLSPLHF. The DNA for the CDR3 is TGTGCCAGCAGCAACACCGGGGGGCTTTCACCCCTCCACTTT.

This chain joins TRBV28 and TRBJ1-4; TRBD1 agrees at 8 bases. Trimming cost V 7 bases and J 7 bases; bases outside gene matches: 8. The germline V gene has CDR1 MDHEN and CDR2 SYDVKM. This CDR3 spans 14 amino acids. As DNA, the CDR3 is TGTGCCAGCACCGAGGACAGGGCCTCTGAAAAACTGTTTTTT. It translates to CASTEDRASEKLFF.

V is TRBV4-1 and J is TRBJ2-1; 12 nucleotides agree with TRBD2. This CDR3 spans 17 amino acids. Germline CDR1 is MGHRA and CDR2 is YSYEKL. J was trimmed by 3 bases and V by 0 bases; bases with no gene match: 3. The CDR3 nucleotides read TGCGCCAGCAGCCAAGACGCTAGCGGGGGGGGCTACAATGAGCAGTTCTTC. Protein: CASSQDASGGGYNEQFF.

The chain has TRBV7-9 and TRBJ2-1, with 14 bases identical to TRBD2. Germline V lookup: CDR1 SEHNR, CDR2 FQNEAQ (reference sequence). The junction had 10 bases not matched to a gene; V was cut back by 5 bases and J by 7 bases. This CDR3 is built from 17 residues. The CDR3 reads CASSPGGTSGRRNEQFF. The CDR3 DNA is TGTGCCAGCAGCCCCGGGGGGACTAGCGGGAGACGGAATGAGCAGTTCTTC.

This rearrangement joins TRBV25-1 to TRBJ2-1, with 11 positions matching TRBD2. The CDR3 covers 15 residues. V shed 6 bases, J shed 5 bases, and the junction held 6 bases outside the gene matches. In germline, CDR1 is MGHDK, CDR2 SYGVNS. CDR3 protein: CASRATSGAHNEQFF. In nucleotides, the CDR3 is TGTGCCAGCAGGGCGACTAGCGGGGCCCACAATGAGCAGTTCTTC. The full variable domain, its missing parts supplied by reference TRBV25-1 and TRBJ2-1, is EADIYQTPRYLVIGTGKKITLECSQTMGHDKMYWYQQDPGMELHLIHYSYGVNSTEKGDLSSESTVSRIRTEHFPLTLESARPSHTSQYLCASRATSGAHNEQFFGPGTRLTVL.

This CDR3 is CASSPGTSRRPQHF. In DNA form, the CDR3 reads TGTGCCAGCAGCCCAGGGACAAGTCGACGGCCCCAGCATTTT. V and J are TRBV5-8 and TRBJ1-5; the D gene is possibly TRBD1 (6 bases). Germline assignment: CDR1 SGHTS and CDR2 YDEGEE. The length of the CDR3 is 14 residues. The V end lost 4 bases, the J end lost 9 bases, and 17 bases lay between the germline ends.

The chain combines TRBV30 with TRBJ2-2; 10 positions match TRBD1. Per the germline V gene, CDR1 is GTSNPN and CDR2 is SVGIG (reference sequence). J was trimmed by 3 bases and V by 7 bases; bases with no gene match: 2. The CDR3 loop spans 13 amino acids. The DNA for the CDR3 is TGTGCCTCCGACAGGGGGCACACCGGGGAGCTGTTTTTT. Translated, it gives CASDRGHTGELFF.

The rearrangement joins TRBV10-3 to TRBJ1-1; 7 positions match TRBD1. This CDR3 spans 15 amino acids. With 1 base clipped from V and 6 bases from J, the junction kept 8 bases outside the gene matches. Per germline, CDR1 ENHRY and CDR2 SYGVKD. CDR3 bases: TGTGCCATCAGTGAGTACAGGGGAACCGAGGCTGAAGCTTTCTTT. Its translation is CAISEYRGTEAEAFF.

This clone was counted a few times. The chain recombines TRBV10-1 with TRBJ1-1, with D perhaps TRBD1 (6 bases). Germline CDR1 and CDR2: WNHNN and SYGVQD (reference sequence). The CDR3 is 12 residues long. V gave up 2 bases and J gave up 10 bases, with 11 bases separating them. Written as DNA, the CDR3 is TGCGCCAGCAGTGAGGGAAGGGGGAGAGCTTTCTTT. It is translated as CASSEGRGRAFF.

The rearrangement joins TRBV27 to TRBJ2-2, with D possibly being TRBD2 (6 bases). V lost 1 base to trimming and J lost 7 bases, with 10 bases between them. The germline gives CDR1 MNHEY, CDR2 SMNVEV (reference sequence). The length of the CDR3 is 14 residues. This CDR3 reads CASSLWGTGGELFF. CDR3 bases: TGTGCCAGCAGTTTATGGGGGACTGGCGGGGAGCTGTTTTTT.

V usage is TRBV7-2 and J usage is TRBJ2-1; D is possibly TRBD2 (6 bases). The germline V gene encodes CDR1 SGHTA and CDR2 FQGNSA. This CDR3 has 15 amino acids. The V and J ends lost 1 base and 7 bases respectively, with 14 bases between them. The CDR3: CASSLGRGKGNEQFF. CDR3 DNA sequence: TGTGCCAGCAGCTTAGGGCGGGGCAAGGGTAATGAGCAGTTCTTC. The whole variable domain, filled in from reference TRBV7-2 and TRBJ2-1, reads GAGVSQSPSNKVTEKGKDVELRCDPISGHTALYWYRQSLGQGLEFLIYFQGNSAPDKSGLPSDRFSAERTGGSVSTLTIQRTQQEDSAVYLCASSLGRGKGNEQFFGPGTRLTVL.

In DNA form, the CDR3 reads TGTGCCAGCAGTGAATCTCTCAGGGTACGGTCACCCCTCCACTTT. Protein product: CASSESLRVRSPLHF. V is TRBV2 and J is TRBJ1-6; TRBD1 might be the D (5 bases). The CDR3 consists of 15 residues. V was cut by 2 bases and J by 10 bases, with 15 bases left in between. The germline CDR1 and CDR2 sequences are SNHLY and FYNNEI.

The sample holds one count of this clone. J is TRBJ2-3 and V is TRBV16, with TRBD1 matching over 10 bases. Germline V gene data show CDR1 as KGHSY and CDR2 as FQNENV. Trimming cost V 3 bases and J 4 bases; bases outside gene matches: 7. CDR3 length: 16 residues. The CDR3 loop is CASSHRDRGSADTQYF. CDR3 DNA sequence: TGTGCCAGCAGCCACCGGGACAGGGGTAGTGCAGATACGCAGTATTTT.

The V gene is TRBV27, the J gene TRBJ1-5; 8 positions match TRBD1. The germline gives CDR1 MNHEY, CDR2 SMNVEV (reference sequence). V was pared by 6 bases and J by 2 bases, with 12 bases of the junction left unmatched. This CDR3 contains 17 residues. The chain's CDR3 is CASSVQGARIGNQPQHF. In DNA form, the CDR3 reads TGTGCCAGCAGCGTCCAGGGGGCGCGGATTGGCAATCAGCCCCAGCATTTT.

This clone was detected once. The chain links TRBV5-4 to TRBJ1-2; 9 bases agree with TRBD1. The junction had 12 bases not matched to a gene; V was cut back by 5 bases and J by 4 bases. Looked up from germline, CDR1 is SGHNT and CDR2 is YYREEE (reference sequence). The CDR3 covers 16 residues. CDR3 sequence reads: CASSTTLGTGRYGYTF. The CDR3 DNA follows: TGTGCCAGCAGTACCACCCTCGGGACAGGGCGCTATGGCTACACCTTC.

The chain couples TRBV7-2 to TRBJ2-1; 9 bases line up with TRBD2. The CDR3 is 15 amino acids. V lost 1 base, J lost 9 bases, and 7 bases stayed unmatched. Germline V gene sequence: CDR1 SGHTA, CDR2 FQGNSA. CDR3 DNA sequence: TGTGCCAGCAGCTTAGAATGGTTGACTAGCGGTGAGCAGTTCTTC. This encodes CASSLEWLTSGEQFF.

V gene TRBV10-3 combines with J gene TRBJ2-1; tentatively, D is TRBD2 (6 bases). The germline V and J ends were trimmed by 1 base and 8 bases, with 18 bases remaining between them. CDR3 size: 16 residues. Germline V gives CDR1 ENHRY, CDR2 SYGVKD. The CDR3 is CAISEFGRRTGDEQFF. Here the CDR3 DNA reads TGTGCCATCAGTGAGTTCGGACGCCGAACGGGGGATGAGCAGTTCTTC.

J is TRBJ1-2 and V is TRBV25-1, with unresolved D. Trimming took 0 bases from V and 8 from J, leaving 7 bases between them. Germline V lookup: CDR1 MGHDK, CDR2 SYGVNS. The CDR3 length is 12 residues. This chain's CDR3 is CASSEYKRGYTF. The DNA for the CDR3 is TGTGCCAGCAGTGAATATAAGAGAGGCTACACCTTC.

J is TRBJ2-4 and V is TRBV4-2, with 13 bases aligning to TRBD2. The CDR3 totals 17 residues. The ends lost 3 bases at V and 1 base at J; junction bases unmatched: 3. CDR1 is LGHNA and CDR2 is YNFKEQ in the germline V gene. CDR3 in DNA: TGTGCCAGCAGCCAGGGGACTAGCGGGACGGCCAAAAACATTCAGTACTTC. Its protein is CASSQGTSGTAKNIQYF.

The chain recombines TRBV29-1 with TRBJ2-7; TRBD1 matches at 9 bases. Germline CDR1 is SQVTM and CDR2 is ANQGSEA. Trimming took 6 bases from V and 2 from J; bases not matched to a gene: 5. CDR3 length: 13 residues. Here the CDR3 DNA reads TGCAGCGTCGCCGGGACAGGGACCTACGAGCAGTACTTC. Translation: CSVAGTGTYEQYF.

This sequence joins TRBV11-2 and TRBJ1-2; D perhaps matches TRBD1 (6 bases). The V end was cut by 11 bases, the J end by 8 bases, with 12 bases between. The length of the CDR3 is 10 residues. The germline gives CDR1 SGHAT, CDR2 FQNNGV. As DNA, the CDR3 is TGTGCCTTGGGGGGGCAAGGCTACACCTTC. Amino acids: CALGGQGYTF.

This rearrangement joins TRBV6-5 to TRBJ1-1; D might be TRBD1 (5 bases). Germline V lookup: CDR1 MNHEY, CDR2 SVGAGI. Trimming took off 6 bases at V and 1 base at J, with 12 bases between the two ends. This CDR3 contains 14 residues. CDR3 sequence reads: CASRNQGPNTEAFF. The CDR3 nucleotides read TGTGCCAGCAGAAACCAGGGCCCGAACACTGAAGCTTTCTTT.

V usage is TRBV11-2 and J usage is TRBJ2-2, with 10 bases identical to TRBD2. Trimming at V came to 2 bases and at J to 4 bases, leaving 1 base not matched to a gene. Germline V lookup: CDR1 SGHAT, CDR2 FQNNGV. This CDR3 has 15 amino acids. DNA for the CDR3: TGTGCCAGCAGCTTAACTAGCGGGACCACCGGGGAGCTGTTTTTT. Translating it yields CASSLTSGTTGELFF.